This T cell receptor (beta chain) was sequenced in a study of shared clonotypes between healthy human individuals. This clone came up once. Germline V gene sequence: CDR1 MNHNY, CDR2 SVGAGI (reference sequence). CDR3 length: 16 residues. Trimming cost V 7 bases and J 1 base, with 19 bases left between them. Clones were sequenced by immunoSEQ multiplex PCR, and TCRdb holds only the in-frame ones, with some missing. Altogether roughly 770,000 clones are present, around 96% being singletons, with the ten largest covering approximately 0.2%. Terminally differentiated effector memory CD45RA+ cells were excluded by CCR7 positive selection of CD45RO-negative cells.

The rearrangement links TRBV6-6 to TRBJ1-2; unclear D gene. The specimen was naive CD8+ T cells sorted from blood. The source is a man aged 30 to 45 in good health. DNA of the CDR3: TGTGCCAGCATCGACCTTCTCGGCGGGTTTAACTATGGCTACACCTTC. It is translated as CASIDLLGGFNYGYTF.